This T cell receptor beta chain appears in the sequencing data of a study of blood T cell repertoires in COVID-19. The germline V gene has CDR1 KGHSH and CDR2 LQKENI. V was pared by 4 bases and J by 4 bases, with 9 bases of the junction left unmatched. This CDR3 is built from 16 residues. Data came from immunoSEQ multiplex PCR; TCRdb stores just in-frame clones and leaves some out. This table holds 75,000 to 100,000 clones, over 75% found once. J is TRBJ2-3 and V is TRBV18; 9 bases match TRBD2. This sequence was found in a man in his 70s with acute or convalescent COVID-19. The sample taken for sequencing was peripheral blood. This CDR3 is CASSHNSGGPPDTQYF. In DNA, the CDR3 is TGTGCCAGCTCACACAATAGCGGGGGCCCTCCAGATACGCAGTATTTT.